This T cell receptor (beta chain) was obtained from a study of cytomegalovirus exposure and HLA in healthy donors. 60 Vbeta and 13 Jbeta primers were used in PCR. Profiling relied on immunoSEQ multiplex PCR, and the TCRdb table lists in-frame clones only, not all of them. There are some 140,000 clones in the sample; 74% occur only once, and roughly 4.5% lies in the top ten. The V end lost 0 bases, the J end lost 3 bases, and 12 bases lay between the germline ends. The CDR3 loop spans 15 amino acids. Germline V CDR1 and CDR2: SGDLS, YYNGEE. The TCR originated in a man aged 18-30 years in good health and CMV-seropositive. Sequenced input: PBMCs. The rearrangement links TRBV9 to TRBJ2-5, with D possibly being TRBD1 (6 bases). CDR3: CASSVAGTLEETQYF. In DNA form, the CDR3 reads TGTGCCAGCAGCGTAGCGGGGACACTTGAAGAGACCCAGTACTTC.